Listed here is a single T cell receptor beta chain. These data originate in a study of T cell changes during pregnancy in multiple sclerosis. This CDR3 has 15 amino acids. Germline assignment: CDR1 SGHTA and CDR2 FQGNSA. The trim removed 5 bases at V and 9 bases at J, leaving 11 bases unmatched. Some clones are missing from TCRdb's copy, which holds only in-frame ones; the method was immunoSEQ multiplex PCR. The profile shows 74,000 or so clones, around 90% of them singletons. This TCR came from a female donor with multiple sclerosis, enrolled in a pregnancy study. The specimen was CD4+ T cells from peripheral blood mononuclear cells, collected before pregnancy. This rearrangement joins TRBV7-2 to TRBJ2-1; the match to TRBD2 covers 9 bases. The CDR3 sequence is CASSTLAGALSEQFF. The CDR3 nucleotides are TGTGCCAGCAGCACTTTAGCGGGGGCCCTTAGTGAGCAGTTCTTC.